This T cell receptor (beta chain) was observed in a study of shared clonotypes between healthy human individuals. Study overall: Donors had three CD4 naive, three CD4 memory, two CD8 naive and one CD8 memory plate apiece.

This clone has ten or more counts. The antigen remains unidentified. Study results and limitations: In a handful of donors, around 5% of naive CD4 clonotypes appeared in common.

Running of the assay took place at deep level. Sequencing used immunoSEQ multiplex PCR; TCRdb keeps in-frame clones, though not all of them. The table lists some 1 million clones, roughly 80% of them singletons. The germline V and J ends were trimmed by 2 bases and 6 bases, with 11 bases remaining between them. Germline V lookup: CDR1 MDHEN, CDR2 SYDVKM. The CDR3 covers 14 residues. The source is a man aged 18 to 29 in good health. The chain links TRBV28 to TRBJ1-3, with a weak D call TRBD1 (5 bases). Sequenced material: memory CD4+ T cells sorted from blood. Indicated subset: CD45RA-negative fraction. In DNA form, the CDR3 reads TGTGCCAGCAGTTTACGGGGGGTTGAAAACACCATATATTTT. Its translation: CASSLRGVENTIYF.